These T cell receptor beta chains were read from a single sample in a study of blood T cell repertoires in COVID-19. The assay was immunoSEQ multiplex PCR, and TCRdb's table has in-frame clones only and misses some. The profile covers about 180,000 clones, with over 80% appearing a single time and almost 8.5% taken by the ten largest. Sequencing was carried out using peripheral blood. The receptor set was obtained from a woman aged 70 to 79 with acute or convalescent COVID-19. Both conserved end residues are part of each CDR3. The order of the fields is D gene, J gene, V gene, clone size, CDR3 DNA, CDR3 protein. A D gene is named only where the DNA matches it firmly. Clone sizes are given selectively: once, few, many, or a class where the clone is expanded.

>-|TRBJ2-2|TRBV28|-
TGTGCCAGCAGGGGTTCGACAGGCGGCACCGGGGAGCTGTTTTTT
CASRGSTGGTGELFF
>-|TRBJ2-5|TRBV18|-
TGTGCCAGCTCACCGGATTACAGGGAAGGAGAGACCCAGTACTTC
CASSPDYREGETQYF
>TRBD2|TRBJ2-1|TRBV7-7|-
TGTGCCAGCAGCTTGAGTGCTAGCGGGAGCAATGAGCAGTTCTTC
CASSLSASGSNEQFF
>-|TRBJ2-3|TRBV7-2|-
TGTGCCAGCAGCTGGGGCGGGGAGGTTAGCACAGATACGCAGTATTTT
CASSWGGEVSTDTQYF
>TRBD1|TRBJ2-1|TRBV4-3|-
TGCGCCAGCAGCCGCTTTCCTCCCGGGACAGGGGGCGGCAATGAGCAGTTCTTC
CASSRFPPGTGGGNEQFF
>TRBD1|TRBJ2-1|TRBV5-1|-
TGCGCCAGCAGCTTCACAGGGGGACTTGGTAATGAGCAGTTCTTC
CASSFTGGLGNEQFF
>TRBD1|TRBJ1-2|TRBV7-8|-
TGTGCCAGCAGCCCGGACAGGAACTATGGCTACACCTTC
CASSPDRNYGYTF
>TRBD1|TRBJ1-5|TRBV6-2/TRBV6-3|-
TGTGCCAGCAGTTACTCACGGCCAGGACAGGGTCCTTTCAATCAGCCCCAGCATTTT
CASSYSRPGQGPFNQPQHF
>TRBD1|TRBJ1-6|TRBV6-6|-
TGTGCCAGCAGTCCGGGACAGTTCTATAATTCACCCCTCCACTTT
CASSPGQFYNSPLHF
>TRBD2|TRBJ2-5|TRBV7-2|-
TGTGCCAGCAGCTTAAATCCTAGCGGACGAGAGACCCAGTACTTC
CASSLNPSGRETQYF
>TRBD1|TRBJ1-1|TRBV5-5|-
TGTGCCAGCAGCTTGAGGGGGCGGAACACTGAAGCTTTCTTT
CASSLRGRNTEAFF
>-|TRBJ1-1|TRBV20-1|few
TGCAGTGCCTCACAGGGCACTGAAGCTTTCTTT
CSASQGTEAFF
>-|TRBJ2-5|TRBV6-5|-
TGTGCCTCCGGGGAAGAAGAGACCCAGTACTTC
CASGEEETQYF
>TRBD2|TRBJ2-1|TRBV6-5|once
TGTGCCAGCAGTTACACTAGCGGCTCCTACAATGAGCAGTTCTTC
CASSYTSGSYNEQFF
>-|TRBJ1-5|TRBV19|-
TGTGCCAGTACCCGGACCGTATACGGGGGGATGAGTCAGCCCCAGCATTTT
CASTRTVYGGMSQPQHF
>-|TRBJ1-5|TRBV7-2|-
TGTGCCAGCAGCTTTGCACACCAGCCCCAGCATTTT
CASSFAHQPQHF
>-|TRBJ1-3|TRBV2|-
TGTGCCAGCGGCAGATACATTGGAAACACCATATATTTT
CASGRYIGNTIYF
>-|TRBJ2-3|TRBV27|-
TGTGCCAGCAGTTTCTTGGCGGCTCTCACAGATACGCAGTATTTT
CASSFLAALTDTQYF
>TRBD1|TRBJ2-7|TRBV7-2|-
TGTGCCAGCAGCTTAGGACAGGGCCTCTACGAGCAGTACTTC
CASSLGQGLYEQYF
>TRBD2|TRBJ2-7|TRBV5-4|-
TGTGCCAGCAGCCGAGGAGCGGGAGGGAGCTACGAGCAGTACTTC
CASSRGAGGSYEQYF
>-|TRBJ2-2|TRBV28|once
TGTGCCAGCAGCCGAACAGGGTTTTCCGGGGAGCTGTTTTTT
CASSRTGFSGELFF
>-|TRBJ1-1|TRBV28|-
TGTGCCAGCACCGTCGGGCGGAGGACTGAAGCTTTCTTT
CASTVGRRTEAFF
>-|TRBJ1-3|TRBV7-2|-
TGTGCCAGCAGCATAACGGGGATGAGCTCTGGAAACACCATATATTTT
CASSITGMSSGNTIYF
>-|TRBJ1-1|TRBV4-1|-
TGCGCCAGCAGCCAAGATCGAGACACTGAAGCTTTCTTT
CASSQDRDTEAFF
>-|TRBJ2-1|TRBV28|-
TGTGCCAGCAGCCCCCCCGACAAAGACAATGAGCAGTTCTTC
CASSPPDKDNEQFF
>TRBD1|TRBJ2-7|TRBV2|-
TGTGCCAGCAGATTGGACAGGGGAGGGTCCTACGAGCAGTACTTC
CASRLDRGGSYEQYF
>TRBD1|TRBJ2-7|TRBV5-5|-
TGTGCCAGCAGCTTCGGACAGGGGAGGAGGGAGCAGTACTTC
CASSFGQGRREQYF
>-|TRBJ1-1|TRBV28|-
TGTGCCAGCAGAACAGGGAAGAGTGAAGCTTTCTTT
CASRTGKSEAFF
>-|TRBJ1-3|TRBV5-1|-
TGCGCCAGCAGCTTGGGGTGGGGCTCCTCTGGAAACACCATATATTTT
CASSLGWGSSGNTIYF
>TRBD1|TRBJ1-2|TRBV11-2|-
TGTGCCAGCAGCCCGGGACAGGGACGGTACGAATATGGCTACACCTTC
CASSPGQGRYEYGYTF
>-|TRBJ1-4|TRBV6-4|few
TGTGCCAGCCGTGGCAGGGCAACCGAAAAACTGTTTTTT
CASRGRATEKLFF
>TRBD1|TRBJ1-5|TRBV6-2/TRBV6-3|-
TGTGCCAGCAGTTACGGGACAGGAGGTCAGCCCCAGCATTTT
CASSYGTGGQPQHF
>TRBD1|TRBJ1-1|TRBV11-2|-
TGTGCCAGCAGCTTAGTAGGACAGGGAACGGCTTTCTTT
CASSLVGQGTAFF
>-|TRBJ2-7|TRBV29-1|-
TGCAGCGTTGAAGCTAACTACGAGCAGTACTTC
CSVEANYEQYF
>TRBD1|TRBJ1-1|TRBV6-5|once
TGTGCCAGCAGTTATCCCACAGGGGGGAACACTGAAGCTTTCTTT
CASSYPTGGNTEAFF
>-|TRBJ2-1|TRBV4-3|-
TGCGCCAGCAGCCAAACTCAAGGAGCCCGCAATGAGCAGTTCTTC
CASSQTQGARNEQFF
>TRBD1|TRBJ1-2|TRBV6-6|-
TGTGCCAGCATTCGCGGACAGGGGGCGGATAACTATGGCTACACCTTC
CASIRGQGADNYGYTF
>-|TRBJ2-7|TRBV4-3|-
TGCGCCAGCAGCCAAGATTATGCCCTCCGGGCCTACGAGCAGTACTTC
CASSQDYALRAYEQYF
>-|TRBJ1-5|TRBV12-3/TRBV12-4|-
TGTGCCAGCAGTTTATCGGGAGATCAGCCCCAGCATTTT
CASSLSGDQPQHF
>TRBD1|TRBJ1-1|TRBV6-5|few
TGTGCCAGCAGTTCTACCGGGACAGGTATGAACACTGAAGCTTTCTTT
CASSSTGTGMNTEAFF
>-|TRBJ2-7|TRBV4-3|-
TGCGCCAGCAGCCTACGCCAGGGGGGTTATTCCTACGAGCAGTACTTC
CASSLRQGGYSYEQYF
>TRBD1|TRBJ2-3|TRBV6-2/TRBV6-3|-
TGTGCCAGCAGCAATCGGAGACAGGGGGTAGATACGCAGTATTTT
CASSNRRQGVDTQYF
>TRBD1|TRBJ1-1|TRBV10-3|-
TGTGCCATCAGTGCAGGACAGGGGACTGAAGCTTTCTTT
CAISAGQGTEAFF
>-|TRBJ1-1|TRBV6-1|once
TGTGCCAGCAGTGAAATCTCCGGGACTCAAGCTTTCTTT
CASSEISGTQAFF
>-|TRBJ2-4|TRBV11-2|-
TGTGCCAGCAGCCAAACAGGGGACTTCAACATTCAGTACTTC
CASSQTGDFNIQYF